This TCR gamma chain was recorded in a study of intestinal T cells in coeliac disease (dated by TCRdb to 2019 to 2021). Broadly, across the study: In the TRG cohort, the mean age of coeliac patients was around 17 years compared with about 59 years for controls, so the coeliac patients were much younger than the controls. In the TCR-delta (TRD) cohort, there were duodenal biopsies from 11 coeliac disease patients and 11 non-coeliac controls. Duodenal biopsies from 33 coeliac disease patients and under 25 non-coeliac controls were included in a second, larger TCR-gamma (TRG) cohort. The paper's findings and limits, for the study overall: Age was significantly different between the coeliac and control groups, but splitting the analysis by age did not give a significant classification. Repeated CDR3 amino acid sequences could not be distinguished from PCR duplicates. All 22 biopsies in training were correctly classified by TRD kmer-based clustering, and a leave-one-out accuracy of around 89% was reported. Of about 54 biopsies, some 50 (about 94%) were correctly classified by TRG clustering, and a leave-one-out accuracy of roughly 90% was reported. FFPE-derived DNA was found to be relatively degraded, and loss of a proportion of TCR sequences in each sample was likely caused by this degradation.

For each case, genomic DNA was extracted from ten 5-um FFPE scrolls with the QIAamp DNA FFPE tissue kit. Classification of coeliac disease based on the TCR repertoire was tested using fully anonymised formalin-fixed paraffin-embedded duodenal biopsies that were surplus to diagnostic needs. Controls had no clinical or histological suspicion of coeliac disease and underwent upper endoscopy for reflux, dyspepsia or gastritis. The protocol used for the library was multiplex PCR. TCRdb lists the instrument as Ion Torrent PGM. TRG repertoires were amplified from 150 to 200 ng of biopsy DNA using the LymphoTrack kit, whose primers carry Illumina adapters. TRG amplicons were purified with AMPure XP beads, quantified on a 2100 Bioanalyzer, and pooled equimolarly. Sequencing of TRG libraries was performed on an Ion PGM instrument. Per the original workflow: FastX removed reads in which more than 10% of nucleotides fell below the per-patient third-quartile quality score. Reads were aligned with IMGT/HighV-QUEST to assign V, D and J genes, identify CDR3 regions and assess functionality. Sequences were converted to amino acids, and every sequence predicted to be non-functional was removed. The CDR3s were broken into kmers both with and without positional annotation, PCA was run on the kmer frequencies, and the samples were clustered using every one of the 1023 combinations of PCs 1-10. Classification was validated by leave-one-out cross-validation, re-optimising parameters on the remaining samples each time. Using the vegan R package, Shannon diversity was calculated from repeated random subsamples whose size matched the lowest read count. Via CATT, TCRdb reprocessed the public reads, and rows with identical DNA were then joined. TCRdb, rather than the study authors, made the V and J calls. The sample profile shows approximately 720 gamma-chain clones; roughly 50% of them were found once. The top ten hold approximately 18% of the sample.

This clone is large (0.1 to 1%) in its sample. The antigen this receptor binds is unknown. No qualities accompany the bases; no much larger clone lies one base away. Sequences VINAFY (CDR1) and YDVSNSKD (CDR2) are obtained from the germline V gene. There are 11 amino acids in the CDR3, from cysteine to phenylalanine inclusive. CDR3 DNA only is kept here, 33 bases in frame from base 1. V lost 0 bases and J lost 11 bases, and the count of bases not matched to a germline gene is 4. The sequence links TRGV5 to TRGJ1 or TRGJ2. What was sequenced was a duodenal biopsy. This clonotype was sampled from a human donor who served as a control with a normal duodenal biopsy, not a healthy volunteer. CDR3 sequence: CATWDRPEKLF. The nucleotide sequence is TGTGCCACCTGGGACAGGCCGGAGAAACTCTTT.